The entry below gives a single T cell receptor (beta chain) sequence along with its context. What it binds is not known. RNA, once extracted, was reverse transcribed into cDNA for use as the sequencing template. Profiled with immunoSEQ multiplex PCR; TCRdb holds only in-frame clones, not every one. Of about 6,900 clones in the sample, about two thirds were seen once. The data are from a study of CD8+ T cells in alopecia areata. Treatment meaning: oral pan-JAK inhibitor, 5-10 mg twice daily. It was from alopecia areata patients that lesional scalp punch biopsies and peripheral blood were collected. Study-wide results and limits: Possibly because of HLA-related factors, TCR sharing was less clear across patients than in mice. Among the top 100, expanded CD8+ clones, as well as scalp clonality, were significantly decreased by tofacitinib.

Material: skin, obtained at week 4, from a patient treated with tofacitinib. The sequence derives from a human donor with alopecia areata.

The CDR3 protein is CASSSGQMNYQPQHF. The CDR3 coding sequence is TGTGCCAGCAGTTCGGGACAGATGAATTATCAGCCCCAGCATTTT. This chain uses TRBV28 with TRBJ1-5; TRBD1 aligns across 7 bases. The CDR3 length is 15 residues. With 4 bases clipped from V and 5 bases from J, the junction kept 8 bases outside the gene matches. The germline V gene encodes CDR1 MDHEN and CDR2 SYDVKM.